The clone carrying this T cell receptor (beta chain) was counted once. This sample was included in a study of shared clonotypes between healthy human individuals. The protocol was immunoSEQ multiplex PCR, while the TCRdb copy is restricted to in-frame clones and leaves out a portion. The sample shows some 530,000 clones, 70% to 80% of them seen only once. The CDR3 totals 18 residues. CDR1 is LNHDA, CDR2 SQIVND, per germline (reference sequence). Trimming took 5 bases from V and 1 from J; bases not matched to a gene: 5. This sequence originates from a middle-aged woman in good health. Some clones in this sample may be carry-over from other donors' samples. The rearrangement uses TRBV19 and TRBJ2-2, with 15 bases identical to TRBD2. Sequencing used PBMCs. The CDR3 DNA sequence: TGTGCCAGTAGTCTACCGGGACTAGCGGGAGGGAACACCGGGGAGCTGTTTTTT. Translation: CASSLPGLAGGNTGELFF.